This T cell receptor (beta chain) was sequenced for a study of T cell responses to AZD1222 COVID-19 vaccine. Only in-frame clones appear in the TCRdb table, and some are missing; sequencing was by immunoSEQ multiplex PCR. The profile shows approximately 100,000 clones, roughly 84% of them singletons. The CDR3 spans 14 residues. Germline CDR1 reads SGHNT; CDR2 reads YYREEE (reference sequence). The V end was cut by 4 bases, the J end by 0 bases, with 5 bases between. Sample: peripheral blood, taken on day 0 of AZD1222 vaccination. The sequence derives from an adult in good health. The V gene is TRBV5-4, the J gene TRBJ2-6; D uncertain. CDR3 in amino acids: CASSPRSGANVLTF. CDR3 coding DNA: TGTGCCAGCAGCCCCCGCTCTGGGGCCAACGTCCTGACTTTC.